This is a list of T cell receptor beta chains from one sample in a study of CD8 T cells in ankylosing spondylitis. One entry per CDR3 protein, called by TCRdb with MiXCR from the 5' RACE reads. The table records about 480,000 distinct CDR3 sequences, 15% to 20% of them present only once. Sample: blood, either unsorted or a sorted T cell fraction (not recorded which). Receptors were obtained from a male donor with ankylosing spondylitis. Both conserved end residues are part of each CDR3. Each record gives: D gene, clone size, V gene, J gene, CDR3 DNA, CDR3 protein. The D gene is left open where the match is weak. Expanded clones get a size class; other rows say once, few or many, or leave the size out.

D gene: TRBD1
clone size: NA
V gene: TRBV20-1
J gene: TRBJ2-5
CDR3 DNA: TGCAGTGCTAGATCGGCAGGGGGACAAGAGACCCAGTACTTC
CDR3 protein: CSARSAGGQETQYF

D gene: TRBD1
clone size: few
V gene: TRBV29-1
J gene: TRBJ1-2
CDR3 DNA: TGCAGCGTTGACGGGGACAGGATCGTACATGGCTACACCTTC
CDR3 protein: CSVDGDRIVHGYTF

D gene: NA
clone size: NA
V gene: TRBV7-9
J gene: TRBJ2-7
CDR3 DNA: TGTGCCAGCAGCCCAAGCTGGACCATCTCCTACGAGCAGTACTTC
CDR3 protein: CASSPSWTISYEQYF

D gene: TRBD1
clone size: many
V gene: TRBV12-3/TRBV12-4
J gene: TRBJ2-2
CDR3 DNA: TGTGCCAGCAGTCGGGACAGGGACACCGGGGAGCTGTTTTTT
CDR3 protein: CASSRDRDTGELFF

D gene: NA
clone size: NA
V gene: TRBV6-5
J gene: TRBJ2-5
CDR3 DNA: TGTGCCAGCAGTTACTCCGGGACAAGAGAGACCCAGTACTTC
CDR3 protein: CASSYSGTRETQYF

D gene: TRBD1
clone size: NA
V gene: TRBV3-1
J gene: TRBJ2-5
CDR3 DNA: TGTGCCAGCAGCGACACAGGGGGCGAAGAGACCCAGTACTTC
CDR3 protein: CASSDTGGEETQYF

D gene: NA
clone size: NA
V gene: TRBV20-1
J gene: TRBJ2-7
CDR3 DNA: TGCAGTGCTAGTCTTGGGGATTACGAGCAGTACTTC
CDR3 protein: CSASLGDYEQYF

D gene: NA
clone size: few
V gene: TRBV12-3/TRBV12-4
J gene: TRBJ2-1
CDR3 DNA: TGTGCCAGCAGTGTTTGGCGGCCCTACAATGAGCAGTTCTTC
CDR3 protein: CASSVWRPYNEQFF

D gene: TRBD1
clone size: NA
V gene: TRBV28
J gene: TRBJ2-2
CDR3 DNA: TGTGCCAGCAGCAGGACAGGGGGCTATGGCACCGGGGAGCTGTTTTTT
CDR3 protein: CASSRTGGYGTGELFF

D gene: TRBD1
clone size: NA
V gene: TRBV20-1
J gene: TRBJ2-5
CDR3 DNA: TGCAGTGCTAGAGAACCGGGACAGCAAGAGACCCAGTACTTC
CDR3 protein: CSAREPGQQETQYF

D gene: TRBD2
clone size: many
V gene: TRBV20-1
J gene: TRBJ2-1
CDR3 DNA: TGCAGTGCTAGACCGACCGGGACTAAAACCCCTTCTTGGTTCTTC
CDR3 protein: CSARPTGTKTPSWFF

D gene: NA
clone size: NA
V gene: TRBV6-5
J gene: TRBJ1-5
CDR3 DNA: TGTGCCAGCAGTACTGGGTGGGGAGCCAATCAGCCCCAGCATTTT
CDR3 protein: CASSTGWGANQPQHF

D gene: NA
clone size: few
V gene: TRBV9
J gene: TRBJ2-3
CDR3 DNA: TGTGCCAGCAGCGTAAAAACCGGGGGCACAGATACGCAGTATTTT
CDR3 protein: CASSVKTGGTDTQYF

D gene: TRBD2
clone size: NA
V gene: TRBV18
J gene: TRBJ2-1
CDR3 DNA: TGTGCCAGCTCACCCCTAGCGGGAGTGCACAATGAGCAGTTCTTC
CDR3 protein: CASSPLAGVHNEQFF

D gene: NA
clone size: NA
V gene: TRBV7-9
J gene: TRBJ2-1
CDR3 DNA: TGTGCCAGCAGCCCTCCGGGACCGAGCTCCTACAATGAGCAGTTCTTC
CDR3 protein: CASSPPGPSSYNEQFF

D gene: NA
clone size: NA
V gene: TRBV12-3/TRBV12-4
J gene: TRBJ2-3
CDR3 DNA: TGTGCCAGCAGTTTAGGGCAGGGGATGGGCACAGATACGCAGTATTTT
CDR3 protein: CASSLGQGMGTDTQYF

D gene: TRBD1
clone size: NA
V gene: TRBV28
J gene: TRBJ1-5
CDR3 DNA: TGTGCCAGCAGTCCTTCCGGGACAGGCGCATATAGCAATCAGCCCCAGCATTTT
CDR3 protein: CASSPSGTGAYSNQPQHF

D gene: NA
clone size: few
V gene: TRBV27
J gene: TRBJ2-3
CDR3 DNA: TGTGCCAGCAGCCGCGGCGGGGCGCAGTATTTT
CDR3 protein: CASSRGGAQYF

D gene: NA
clone size: few
V gene: TRBV29-1
J gene: TRBJ1-1
CDR3 DNA: TGCAGCGGCGAAAGAGACACTGAAGCTTTCTTT
CDR3 protein: CSGERDTEAFF

D gene: TRBD2
clone size: many
V gene: TRBV5-1
J gene: TRBJ2-1
CDR3 DNA: TGCGCCAGCAGTACGGGAGGGGCTTCCTACAATGAGCAGTTCTTC
CDR3 protein: CASSTGGASYNEQFF

D gene: NA
clone size: NA
V gene: TRBV20-1
J gene: TRBJ2-5
CDR3 DNA: TGCAGTGCTCCACCGGACTTGGCCCGAGAGACCCAGTACTTC
CDR3 protein: CSAPPDLARETQYF

D gene: NA
clone size: NA
V gene: TRBV25-1
J gene: TRBJ2-3
CDR3 DNA: TGTGCCAGCAGTCCCCCCGGGCAGCTAGGGGTTCGGGATACGCAGTATTTT
CDR3 protein: CASSPPGQLGVRDTQYF

D gene: TRBD1
clone size: NA
V gene: TRBV19
J gene: TRBJ2-1
CDR3 DNA: TGTGCCAGTAGCCGACAGGGGGGCAGCAATGAGCAGTTCTTC
CDR3 protein: CASSRQGGSNEQFF

D gene: NA
clone size: NA
V gene: TRBV6-1
J gene: TRBJ2-3
CDR3 DNA: TGTGCCAGCAGCCCCCGGGCAGGGGGGGTCGATACGCAGTATTTT
CDR3 protein: CASSPRAGGVDTQYF

D gene: TRBD2
clone size: NA
V gene: TRBV24-1
J gene: TRBJ2-2
CDR3 DNA: TGTGCCACCAGTAGCGGGGCGAACACCGGGGAGCTGTTTTTT
CDR3 protein: CATSSGANTGELFF

D gene: NA
clone size: many
V gene: TRBV4-3
J gene: TRBJ1-4
CDR3 DNA: TGCGCCAGCAGCTCCCGCCCGGGACAAAGTAATGAAAAACTGTTTTTT
CDR3 protein: CASSSRPGQSNEKLFF

D gene: NA
clone size: NA
V gene: TRBV11-2
J gene: TRBJ2-1
CDR3 DNA: TGTGCCAGCAGCTTAGTCGGGGCCTCCTCATACAATGAGCAGTTCTTC
CDR3 protein: CASSLVGASSYNEQFF

D gene: NA
clone size: few
V gene: TRBV11-2
J gene: TRBJ2-7
CDR3 DNA: TGTGCCAGCAGCCAACAGGGTTTCGAGCAGTACTTC
CDR3 protein: CASSQQGFEQYF

D gene: NA
clone size: NA
V gene: TRBV20-1
J gene: TRBJ2-2
CDR3 DNA: TGCAGTGCTAGAGATAAAAGAGCCGGGGAGCTGTTTTTT
CDR3 protein: CSARDKRAGELFF

D gene: NA
clone size: NA
V gene: TRBV5-1
J gene: TRBJ1-1
CDR3 DNA: TGCGCCAGCAGCTTCATGGAGAACACTGAAGCTTTCTTT
CDR3 protein: CASSFMENTEAFF

D gene: TRBD1
clone size: NA
V gene: TRBV7-8
J gene: TRBJ2-7
CDR3 DNA: TGTGCCAGCAGCGGGCCGGGACAGTACTACGAGCAGTACTTC
CDR3 protein: CASSGPGQYYEQYF

D gene: TRBD2
clone size: few
V gene: TRBV12-3/TRBV12-4
J gene: TRBJ2-5
CDR3 DNA: TGTGCCAGCACCTCCGCTAGCGGGGGGAAACAAGAGACCCAGTACTTC
CDR3 protein: CASTSASGGKQETQYF

D gene: TRBD2
clone size: NA
V gene: TRBV20-1
J gene: TRBJ2-7
CDR3 DNA: TGCAGTGCTAGACTAGCGGGAAGTCTTGACGAGCAGTACTTC
CDR3 protein: CSARLAGSLDEQYF

D gene: TRBD1
clone size: NA
V gene: TRBV11-2
J gene: TRBJ1-1
CDR3 DNA: TGTGCCAGCAGCCCATGGACAGGAGTCACTGAAGCTTTCTTT
CDR3 protein: CASSPWTGVTEAFF

D gene: NA
clone size: few
V gene: TRBV5-1
J gene: TRBJ1-3
CDR3 DNA: TGCGCCAGCAGCTTGGACGGATACTCTGGAAACACCATATATTTT
CDR3 protein: CASSLDGYSGNTIYF

D gene: TRBD1
clone size: few
V gene: TRBV6-1
J gene: TRBJ2-3
CDR3 DNA: TGTGCCAGCAGTGTAGGGGGCGCAGGCACAGATACGCAGTATTTT
CDR3 protein: CASSVGGAGTDTQYF

D gene: NA
clone size: few
V gene: TRBV6-6
J gene: TRBJ2-1
CDR3 DNA: TGTGCCACCGGGGGCCCTAACTATGAGCAGTTCTTC
CDR3 protein: CATGGPNYEQFF

D gene: TRBD2
clone size: few
V gene: TRBV9
J gene: TRBJ2-3
CDR3 DNA: TGTGCCAGCACACCGACTAGCGGGAGTACAGATACGCAGTATTTT
CDR3 protein: CASTPTSGSTDTQYF

D gene: NA
clone size: NA
V gene: TRBV6-1
J gene: TRBJ2-5
CDR3 DNA: TGTGCCAGCAGGACCGGCCAGGCCAACCAAGAGACCCAGTACTTC
CDR3 protein: CASRTGQANQETQYF

D gene: TRBD2
clone size: few
V gene: TRBV18
J gene: TRBJ2-1
CDR3 DNA: TGTGCCAGCTCACCCGGGAGCGGGGGGGCCCGTAATGAGCAGTTCTTC
CDR3 protein: CASSPGSGGARNEQFF